This T cell receptor (beta chain) came from a study of T-cell memory formation after mild COVID-19. TCRdb processed the 5' RACE reads anew with MiXCR; each CDR3 protein has one entry. The sample has about 400,000 distinct CDR3 sequences, roughly 17% seen once. This clonotype was seen a few times. Its antigen is still unknown. Study observations and caveats: Contracting CD4+ clones lay largely in CM and EM, with CD8+ ones residing in EMRA. The pre-infection memory compartment contained some responding clones, suggesting cross-reactive memory joined. Later expanders leaned CD4+, whereas day 15 to 85 contracting clones were balanced CD4/CD8.

This CDR3 is 12 amino acids long. Germline-derived CDR1 and CDR2 are LGHDT and YNNKEL (reference sequence). Trimming removed 1 base from V and 7 bases from J, with 5 bases in between. The material sequenced was PBMCs or a T cell subset sorted from them (not recorded which). This sequence was found in a man between 18 and 35 years old who had mild COVID-19 (a few samples of this study predate the infection). Cell type and time point are not known. The V and J genes are TRBV3-1 and TRBJ1-5, with D unclear. DNA of the CDR3: TGTGCCAGCAGCCAAGGAACCCAGCCCCAGCATTTT. This encodes CASSQGTQPQHF. The full variable domain, rest sourced from reference TRBV3-1 and TRBJ1-5, is DTAVSQTPKYLVTQMGNDKSIKCEQNLGHDTMYWYKQDSKKFLKIMFSYNNKELIINETVPNRFSPKSPDKAHLNLHINSLELGDSAVYFCASSQGTQPQHFGDGTRLSIL.